Below, 18 T cell receptor beta chains from the same sample are listed, as sequenced in a study of CD8 T cells in Susac syndrome. Random hexamers served to reverse transcribe roughly 0.45 to 1 ug RNA. TCRdb re-analysed the immunoSEQ multiplex PCR reads in MiXCR, keeping a single row per CDR3 protein. The sample yields about 300,000 distinct CDR3 sequences, approximately 85% seen once. The sample consisted of CD8+ T cells from PBMCs. The receptor source for this set is a human donor with multiple sclerosis.

V and J are TRBV5-4 and TRBJ2-7, with 10 bases that match TRBD1. V shed 4 bases, J shed 1 base, and the junction held 11 bases outside the gene matches. The CDR3 runs to 17 residues. In germline, CDR1 is SGHNT, CDR2 YYREEE (reference sequence). In nucleotides, the CDR3 is TGTGCCAGCAGCCTACCTAACCGGGACAGGGGATCCTACGAGCAGTACTTC. It codes for CASSLPNRDRGSYEQYF.

The J gene is TRBJ1-1, the V gene TRBV12-5; 9 nucleotides agree with TRBD1. V was pared by 2 bases and J by 9 bases, with 13 bases of the junction left unmatched. CDR1 is LGHNT and CDR2 is FRNRAP in the germline V gene. The CDR3 is 16 residues long. Here the CDR3 reads CASGLLPGQGLSKAFF. The CDR3 DNA follows: TGTGCTAGTGGTTTGTTACCGGGACAGGGATTATCAAAAGCTTTCTTT.

V gene TRBV3-1 combines with J gene TRBJ2-1; 7 bases line up with TRBD1. Germline V gene lookup returns CDR1 LGHDT and CDR2 YNNKEL (reference sequence). The CDR3 length is 16 residues. V shed 4 bases and J 1 base; nucleotides not matched to a gene: 7. For the CDR3, the DNA is TGTGCCAGCAGCCCCCGGGCACAGGGGTCCTACAATGAGCAGTTCTTC. Protein product: CASSPRAQGSYNEQFF.

V and J are TRBV28 and TRBJ2-2; 9 nucleotides align to TRBD1. Germline lookup yields CDR1 MDHEN and CDR2 SYDVKM. The J segment lost 3 bases and the V segment lost 6 bases, leaving 5 bases of the junction unmatched. The CDR3 loop spans 15 amino acids. The CDR3 is CASREWTGDTGELFF. CDR3 DNA sequence: TGTGCCAGCAGGGAGTGGACAGGGGACACCGGGGAGCTGTTTTTT.

CDR3 DNA: TGTGCCAGCAGCTTGGGACCAAACACAGATACGCAGTATTTT. Protein: CASSLGPNTDTQYF. V gene TRBV5-4 combines with J gene TRBJ2-3, with D unresolved. V shed 0 bases and J shed 2 bases, with 7 bases lying between them. This CDR3 is 14 amino acids long. The V gene's germline CDR1 is SGHNT and CDR2 YYREEE (reference sequence).

The J gene is TRBJ2-7, the V gene TRBV6-5, with 7 bases aligning to TRBD2. This CDR3 is 17 amino acids long. Germline assignment: CDR1 MNHEY and CDR2 SVGAGI. Trimming at V came to 1 base and at J to 2 bases, leaving 11 bases not matched to a gene. The CDR3 is CASSYLGSAGAAYEQYF. Written as DNA, the CDR3 is TGTGCCAGCAGTTACTTGGGGTCCGCGGGAGCGGCCTACGAGCAGTACTTC.

The CDR3 loop is CASGLRTYEQYF. CDR3 DNA sequence: TGTGCCAGCGGTCTTCGGACCTACGAGCAGTACTTC. This rearrangement joins TRBV28 to TRBJ2-7; D is ambiguous. In germline, CDR1 is MDHEN, CDR2 SYDVKM. Trimming pared 8 bases from V and 2 bases from J, leaving 10 bases between. The CDR3 is 12 residues long.

The genes are TRBV10-1 and TRBJ2-7; D is unclear. V lost 0 bases to trimming and J lost 2 bases, with 8 bases between them. Germline loops: CDR1 WNHNN, CDR2 SYGVQD (reference sequence). There are 14 residues in the CDR3. The CDR3 is CASSESGNPYEQYF. Written as DNA, the CDR3 is TGCGCCAGCAGTGAGTCGGGCAACCCCTACGAGCAGTACTTC.

V gene TRBV25-1 combines with J gene TRBJ2-1; 9 bases are shared with TRBD2. The CDR3 length is 17 residues. Germline CDR1 MGHDK, CDR2 SYGVNS. With 3 bases clipped from V and 7 bases from J, the junction kept 13 bases outside the gene matches. The DNA for the CDR3 is TGTGCCAGCAGTGAGGGAGCGGGGGGCGTTCCTCTTAATGAGCAGTTCTTC. As protein: CASSEGAGGVPLNEQFF.

This sequence joins TRBV3-1 and TRBJ2-7; TRBD1 might be the D (6 bases). The CDR3 covers 15 residues. V lost 0 bases and J lost 5, with 14 bases in between. Looked up from germline, CDR1 is LGHDT and CDR2 is YNNKEL (reference sequence). The CDR3 DNA follows: TGTGCCAGCAGCCAAGAGTGGGGGCTTCTCAACGAGCAGTACTTC. Translation: CASSQEWGLLNEQYF.

This clonotype was observed a single time. CDR3 amino acids: CASTLGTSGRHEQFF. In nucleotides, the CDR3 is TGTGCCAGCACCCTCGGGACTAGCGGGAGGCATGAGCAGTTCTTC. The chain carries TRBV27 and TRBJ2-1, with 15 bases that match TRBD2. The CDR3 runs to 15 residues. V was pared by 7 bases and J by 8 bases, with 6 bases of the junction left unmatched. The V gene's germline CDR1 is MNHEY and CDR2 SMNVEV (reference sequence).

The CDR3 loop is CASSDPGQGLYEQYF. CDR3 coding DNA: TGTGCCAGTAGCGACCCGGGACAGGGGCTCTACGAGCAGTACTTC. The V and J genes are TRBV19 and TRBJ2-7, with 10 bases lining up with TRBD1. The germline gives CDR1 LNHDA, CDR2 SQIVND (reference sequence). V was clipped by 6 bases and J by 3 bases; unmatched bases: 8. The CDR3 runs 15 residues.

This clonotype has only one observation. This rearrangement joins TRBV27 to TRBJ2-7, with a possible D match to TRBD1 (6 bases). The CDR3 sequence is 14 residues long. Trimming took off 4 bases at V and 2 bases at J, with 12 bases between the two ends. Germline V CDR1 and CDR2: MNHEY, SMNVEV (reference sequence). The CDR3 loop reads CASSYQGIAYEQYF. As DNA, the CDR3 is TGTGCCAGCAGTTATCAGGGGATCGCCTACGAGCAGTACTTC.

V and J are TRBV3-1 and TRBJ1-2, with a possible D match to TRBD1 (5 bases). With 4 bases removed from V and 4 bases from J, the gap between germline ends came to 13 bases. The CDR3 totals 14 residues. Germline V gives CDR1 LGHDT, CDR2 YNNKEL (reference sequence). The CDR3: CASSPTQGPYGYTF. The CDR3 coding sequence is TGTGCCAGCAGCCCAACTCAGGGCCCCTATGGCTACACCTTC.

The CDR3 loop is CASSPGGAAPKRFF. The CDR3 nucleotides are TGCGCCAGCAGCCCAGGGGGGGCAGCCCCCAAACGGTTCTTC. The chain combines TRBV4-3 with TRBJ2-1, with D perhaps TRBD1 or TRBD2 (7 bases each). Deletions cut 4 bases from V and 15 bases from J, with 22 bases between. This CDR3 has 14 residues. Germline values: CDR1 LGHNA, CDR2 YSLEER.

This chain connects TRBV27 to TRBJ2-1; 9 nucleotides align to TRBD2. Germline CDR1 reads MNHEY; CDR2 reads SMNVEV (reference sequence). The length of the CDR3 is 15 residues. V was pared by 4 bases and J by 8 bases, with 9 bases of the junction left unmatched. The DNA of the CDR3 is TGTGCCAGCAGTTGGGGGAGCGGGAGGACCGATGAGCAGTTCTTC. Its translation is CASSWGSGRTDEQFF.

The CDR3 here is CSVDYGAGDREQYF. In DNA, the CDR3 is TGCAGCGTTGACTATGGGGCAGGGGACAGGGAGCAGTACTTC. V usage is TRBV29-1 and J usage is TRBJ2-7; 8 nucleotides agree with TRBD1. In germline, CDR1 is SQVTM, CDR2 ANQGSEA. This CDR3 is built from 14 residues. The ends lost 3 bases at V and 7 bases at J; junction bases unmatched: 11.

CDR3 sequence (DNA): TGCAGTGCTGGTAGCGGGCAGACCTACAATGAGCAGTTCTTC. Translating gives CSAGSGQTYNEQFF. The chain employs TRBV20-1 and TRBJ2-1, with 7 bases aligning to TRBD2. Per germline, CDR1 DFQATT and CDR2 SNEGSKA (reference sequence). Unmatched junction bases numbered 6, after V lost 5 bases and J lost 2 bases. The CDR3 consists of 14 residues.